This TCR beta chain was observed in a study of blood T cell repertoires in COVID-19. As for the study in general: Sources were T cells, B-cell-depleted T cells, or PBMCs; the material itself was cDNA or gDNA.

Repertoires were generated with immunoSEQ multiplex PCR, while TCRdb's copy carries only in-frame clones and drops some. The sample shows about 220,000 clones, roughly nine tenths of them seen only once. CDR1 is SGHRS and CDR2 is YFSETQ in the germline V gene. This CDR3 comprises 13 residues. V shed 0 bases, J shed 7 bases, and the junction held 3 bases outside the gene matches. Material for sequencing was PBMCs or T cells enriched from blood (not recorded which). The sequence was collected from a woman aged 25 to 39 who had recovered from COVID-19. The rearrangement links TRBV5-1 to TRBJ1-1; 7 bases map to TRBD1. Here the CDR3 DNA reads TGCGCCAGCAGCTTGGCCAGGGGGGATGAAGCTTTCTTT. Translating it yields CASSLARGDEAFF. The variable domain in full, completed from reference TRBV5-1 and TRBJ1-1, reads KAGVTQTPRYLIKTRGQQVTLSCSPISGHRSVSWYQQTPGQGLQFLFEYFSETQRNKGNFPGRFSGRQFSNSRSEMNVSTLELGDSALYLCASSLARGDEAFFGQGTRLTVV.